The 26 T cell receptor beta chains presented below share a single source sample, sequenced in a study of cytomegalovirus exposure and HLA in healthy donors. The PCR ran on 60 Vbeta and 13 Jbeta primers. Sequencing was performed with immunoSEQ multiplex PCR; in TCRdb, only in-frame clones are kept and a portion is missing. The sample holds tens of thousands of clones. The sequenced sample consisted of PBMCs. These receptors all come from a woman aged 30 to 39 in good health and CMV-seronegative.

This chain uses TRBV6-1 with TRBJ2-1; 11 nucleotides line up with TRBD2. This CDR3 has 15 residues. Germline V CDR1 and CDR2: MNHNS, SASEGT. V dropped 4 bases and J dropped 4; count of bases not matched to a gene: 3. The CDR3 DNA reads as TGTGCCAGCAGTGGATTAGCGGGGGGGTACAATGAGCAGTTCTTC. This encodes CASSGLAGGYNEQFF.

The chain employs TRBV20-1 and TRBJ1-1; 9 bases agree with TRBD1. Germline lookup yields CDR1 DFQATT and CDR2 SNEGSKA (reference sequence). The CDR3 loop spans 11 amino acids. The V and J ends lost 8 bases and 6 bases, in that order; junction bases with no gene match: 4. CDR3 loop: CSRTGVSEAFF. The CDR3 coding sequence is TGCAGTCGGACAGGGGTGTCTGAAGCTTTCTTT.

The genes are TRBV6-5 and TRBJ1-5; D not resolved. Germline V gives CDR1 MNHEY, CDR2 SVGAGI. Trimming cost V 6 bases and J 9 bases, with 12 bases left between them. The CDR3 has 12 amino acids. The CDR3 sequence: CASRDGFGPQHF. The CDR3, as DNA: TGTGCCAGCAGAGACGGGTTCGGGCCCCAGCATTTT.

This clone is labeled large based on frequency. This chain connects TRBV6-6 to TRBJ2-7; 7 bases are a match to TRBD2. Germline V gives CDR1 MNHNY, CDR2 SVGAGI (reference sequence). The CDR3 sequence is 15 residues long. V was clipped by 2 bases and J by 3 bases; unmatched bases: 7. The CDR3 reads CASSYTAGVGYEQYF. The DNA of the CDR3 is TGTGCCAGCAGTTACACCGCGGGAGTGGGCTACGAGCAGTACTTC.

The V call is TRBV10-3, the J call TRBJ2-2, with TRBD1 matching 11 bases. Germline-derived CDR1 and CDR2 are ENHRY and SYGVKD. Trimming took 4 bases from V and 3 from J; bases not matched to a gene: 7. This CDR3 spans 17 amino acids. CDR3 amino acids: CAISGAWTGGDTGELFF. CDR3 DNA: TGTGCCATCAGTGGTGCTTGGACAGGGGGCGACACCGGGGAGCTGTTTTTT.

The rearrangement joins TRBV18 to TRBJ1-2, with 8 bases matching TRBD1. J lost 3 bases, V lost 6 bases, and 3 bases had no gene match. This CDR3 is 13 amino acids long. The V gene's germline CDR1 is KGHSH and CDR2 LQKENI. DNA of the CDR3: TGTGCCAGCTCCCGGGGACAGGACTATGGCTACACCTTC. Translated: CASSRGQDYGYTF.

The chain recombines TRBV25-1 with TRBJ1-1; a possible D gene is TRBD1 (5 bases). The CDR3 has 14 residues. The V end was cut by 5 bases, the J end by 1 base, with 11 bases between. CDR1 is MGHDK and CDR2 is SYGVNS in the germline V gene. The CDR3 DNA reads TGTGCCAGCAGTCCCCGACAGCAGAACACTGAAGCTTTCTTT. As protein: CASSPRQQNTEAFF.

The genes are TRBV6-6 and TRBJ2-7; weak D call: TRBD1 (6 bases). The V gene's germline CDR1 is MNHNY and CDR2 SVGAGI (reference sequence). V was clipped by 6 bases and J by 2 bases, with 17 bases between them. The CDR3 runs to 15 residues. CDR3 amino acids: CASRPDLRDTYEQYF. The CDR3 DNA sequence: TGTGCCAGCAGACCCGACTTAAGGGACACCTACGAGCAGTACTTC.

As to this clone: An end of the junction does not agree with germline; a read error may underlie this. Written as DNA, the CDR3 is TGTGCCAGCAGTAGACAGGCTGGCTCCGACAATGAGCAGTTCTTC. This sequence encodes CASSRQAGSDNEQFF. The chain uses TRBV6-6 and TRBJ2-1; D may be TRBD1 (6 bases). The CDR3 covers 15 residues. Germline V gene sequence: CDR1 MNHNY, CDR2 SVGAGI (reference sequence).

This chain joins TRBV29-1 and TRBJ1-2, with unresolved D. Germline CDR1 is SQVTM and CDR2 is ANQGSEA. V dropped 1 base and J dropped 2 bases, with 8 bases sitting between them. The CDR3 length is 13 residues. CDR3 protein: CSVEVGQNYGYTF. DNA for the CDR3: TGCAGCGTTGAAGTTGGGCAGAACTATGGCTACACCTTC.

The gene calls are TRBV6-6 and TRBJ1-1; 10 positions agree with TRBD1. J gave up 0 bases and V 7 bases, and 8 bases lay outside the gene matches. The V gene's germline CDR1 is MNHNY and CDR2 SVGAGI (reference sequence). This CDR3 is 16 amino acids long. The DNA of the CDR3 is TGTGCCAGCACCCGGGACAGGGGTTACATGAACACTGAAGCTTTCTTT. Translation gives CASTRDRGYMNTEAFF.

V usage is TRBV4-1 and J usage is TRBJ1-2, with D maybe TRBD1 (6 bases). V dropped 7 bases and J dropped 6 bases, with 18 bases sitting between them. CDR1 MGHRA and CDR2 YSYEKL come from the germline V gene. The CDR3 is 14 residues long. The CDR3 sequence: CASTGGARGDGYTF. CDR3 nucleotide sequence: TGCGCCAGCACGGGGGGGGCGCGGGGGGATGGCTACACCTTC.

This chain uses TRBV4-3 with TRBJ2-7; D is perhaps TRBD1 (6 bases). CDR3 length: 17 amino acids. Germline V gene sequence: CDR1 LGHNA, CDR2 YSLEER. V dropped 0 bases and J dropped 4 bases, with 19 bases sitting between them. The CDR3 here is CASSQDSARGSHYEQYF. In nucleotides, the CDR3 is TGCGCCAGCAGCCAAGATTCGGCCAGGGGTTCCCATTACGAGCAGTACTTC.

The chain combines TRBV30 with TRBJ1-1, with no clear D. There are 12 residues in the CDR3. The ends were cut back, 1 base at V and 6 bases at J, with 9 bases in the middle. Germline loops: CDR1 GTSNPN, CDR2 SVGIG (reference sequence). The CDR3 loop reads CAWSDIGAEAFF. DNA of the CDR3: TGTGCCTGGAGTGATATCGGGGCTGAAGCTTTCTTT.

The genes are TRBV9 and TRBJ2-7; TRBD2 aligns across 13 bases. V lost 0 bases to trimming and J lost 2 bases; unmatched junction nucleotides: 2. The CDR3 length is 16 residues. From germline, CDR1 is SGDLS and CDR2 YYNGEE. For the CDR3, the DNA is TGTGCCAGCAGCGTAGGGGGACTAGCGGGGACCTACGAGCAGTACTTC. Protein product: CASSVGGLAGTYEQYF.

The V gene is TRBV2, the J gene TRBJ1-1; 9 bases line up with TRBD1. This CDR3 region has 13 residues. J was trimmed by 4 bases and V by 7 bases; bases with no gene match: 4. The V gene's germline CDR1 is SNHLY and CDR2 FYNNEI. The CDR3 sequence: CASIGQGITEAFF. CDR3 sequence (DNA): TGTGCCAGCATCGGACAGGGGATCACTGAAGCTTTCTTT.

V usage is TRBV7-6 and J usage is TRBJ2-7, with TRBD2 matching 11 bases. The V gene's germline CDR1 is SGHVS and CDR2 FNYEAQ. The length of the CDR3 is 17 residues. V lost 5 bases and J lost 2; bases outside the gene matches: 11. This CDR3 is CASSRPGLAEGTYEQYF. The DNA for the CDR3 is TGTGCCAGCAGCCGACCGGGACTAGCGGAGGGTACCTACGAGCAGTACTTC.

V usage is TRBV6-6 and J usage is TRBJ1-2; 9 bases align to TRBD1. The CDR3 has 13 residues. With 10 bases clipped from V and 7 bases from J, the junction kept 10 bases outside the gene matches. Germline V lookup: CDR1 MNHNY, CDR2 SVGAGI (reference sequence). The CDR3 DNA follows: TGTGCCACCCCACTCCCGACAGGGGGTGGCTACACCTTC. It is translated as CATPLPTGGGYTF.

The rearrangement links TRBV6-4 to TRBJ2-7; TRBD2 might be the D (6 bases). Between the trimmed V and J ends, which lost 9 bases and 2 bases, there was a span of 17 bases. The CDR3 contains 14 residues. CDR1 MRHNA and CDR2 SNTAGT come from the germline V gene. CDR3 in amino acids: CARDGGYLPYEQYF. The CDR3 DNA sequence: TGTGCCAGGGATGGGGGGTATCTTCCCTACGAGCAGTACTTC.

The chain couples TRBV9 to TRBJ2-5, with D perhaps TRBD2 (6 bases). V gave up 1 base and J gave up 2 bases, with 15 bases separating them. Germline V gene sequence: CDR1 SGDLS, CDR2 YYNGEE. The CDR3 covers 16 residues. CDR3 protein: CASSVSPPGGQETQYF. For the CDR3, the DNA is TGTGCCAGCAGCGTATCACCCCCCGGGGGACAAGAGACCCAGTACTTC.

The chain joins TRBV5-1 to TRBJ2-2; 14 nucleotides agree with TRBD2. The CDR3 has 16 amino acids. The V gene's germline CDR1 is SGHRS and CDR2 YFSETQ. The ends lost 3 bases at V and 6 bases at J; junction bases unmatched: 4. In nucleotides, the CDR3 is TGCGCCAGCAGCTGGAGGACTAGCGGGAGGCCCGGGGAGCTGTTTTTT. Its protein is CASSWRTSGRPGELFF.

This sequence joins TRBV7-2 and TRBJ2-7; D might be TRBD1 (9 bases). Germline V gives CDR1 SGHTA, CDR2 FQGNSA. The CDR3 runs 17 residues. V was shortened by 5 bases and J by 3 bases, with 23 bases between the two germline ends. This CDR3 reads CASSPRGLAGQGYEQYF. The DNA of the CDR3 is TGTGCCAGCAGCCCCAGGGGGTTAGCGGGACAGGGCTACGAGCAGTACTTC.

This chain joins TRBV19 and TRBJ2-5; D unclear. Trimming shortened V by 5 bases and J by 2 bases, and 9 bases separated the two germline ends. Looked up from germline, CDR1 is LNHDA and CDR2 is SQIVND (reference sequence). The length of the CDR3 is 13 residues. The CDR3 protein is CASSSYSQETQYF. The CDR3 nucleotides read TGTGCCAGTAGTTCCTACTCGCAAGAGACCCAGTACTTC.

CDR3 DNA sequence: TGTGCCTGGAGTTGGAGGGACAATCAGCCCCAGCATTTT. Its translation is CAWSWRDNQPQHF. The chain uses TRBV30 and TRBJ1-5; D not resolved. Trimming stripped 2 bases from V and 3 bases from J, with 8 bases between. CDR1 GTSNPN and CDR2 SVGIG come from the germline V gene (reference sequence). CDR3 length equals 13 residues.

The rearrangement uses TRBV7-9 and TRBJ1-6, with D perhaps matching TRBD1 (6 bases). This CDR3 is built from 12 residues. The germline V gene has CDR1 SEHNR and CDR2 FQNEAQ (reference sequence). V was trimmed by 6 bases and J by 10 bases, leaving 10 bases between them. In nucleotides, the CDR3 is TGTGCCAGCAGTTTTCAGGGGTCACCCCTCCACTTT. Its protein is CASSFQGSPLHF.

The genes are TRBV5-4 and TRBJ1-6; no reliable D call. The V gene's germline CDR1 is SGHNT and CDR2 YYREEE (reference sequence). The CDR3 contains 15 residues. V lost 5 bases, J lost 5 bases, and 14 bases lay in between. The CDR3 DNA follows: TGTGCCAGCAGGAACCAGGCAAGTCATAATTCACCCCTCCACTTT. It specifies CASRNQASHNSPLHF.